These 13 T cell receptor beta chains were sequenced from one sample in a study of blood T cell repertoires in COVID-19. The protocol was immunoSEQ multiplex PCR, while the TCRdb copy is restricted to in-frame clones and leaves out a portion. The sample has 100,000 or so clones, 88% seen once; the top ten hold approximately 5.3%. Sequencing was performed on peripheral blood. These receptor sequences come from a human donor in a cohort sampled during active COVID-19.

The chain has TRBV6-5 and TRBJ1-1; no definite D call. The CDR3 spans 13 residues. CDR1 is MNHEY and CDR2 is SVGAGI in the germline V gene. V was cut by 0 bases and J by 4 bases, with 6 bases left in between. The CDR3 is CASSYSPSTEAFF. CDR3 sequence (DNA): TGTGCCAGCAGTTACTCCCCCAGCACTGAAGCTTTCTTT.

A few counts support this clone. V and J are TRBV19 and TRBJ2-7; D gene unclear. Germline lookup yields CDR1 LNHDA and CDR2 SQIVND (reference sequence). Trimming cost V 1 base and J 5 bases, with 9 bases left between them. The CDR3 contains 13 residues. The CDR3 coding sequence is TGTGCCAGTAGTATAGGTCTAGTCCACGAGCAGTACTTC. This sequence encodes CASSIGLVHEQYF.

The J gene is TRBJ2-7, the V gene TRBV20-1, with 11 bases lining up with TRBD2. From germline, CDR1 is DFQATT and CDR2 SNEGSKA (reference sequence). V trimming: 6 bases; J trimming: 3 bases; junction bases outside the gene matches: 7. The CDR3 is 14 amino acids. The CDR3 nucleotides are TGCAGTGCGAGTTCGACTAGCGGGGTCTACGAGCAGTACTTC. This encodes CSASSTSGVYEQYF.

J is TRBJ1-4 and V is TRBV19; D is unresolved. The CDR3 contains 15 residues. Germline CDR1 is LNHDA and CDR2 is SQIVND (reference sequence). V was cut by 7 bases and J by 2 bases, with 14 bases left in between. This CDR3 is CASNQRGTTNEKLFF. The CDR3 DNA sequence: TGTGCCAGTAATCAAAGAGGCACCACTAATGAAAAACTGTTTTTT.

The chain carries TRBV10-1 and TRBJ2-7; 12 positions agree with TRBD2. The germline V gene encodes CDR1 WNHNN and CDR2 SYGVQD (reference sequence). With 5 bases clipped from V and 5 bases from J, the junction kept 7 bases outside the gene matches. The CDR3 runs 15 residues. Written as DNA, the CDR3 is TGCGCCAGCAGTCCTACTAGCGGGAGGACTAACGAGCAGTACTTC. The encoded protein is CASSPTSGRTNEQYF.

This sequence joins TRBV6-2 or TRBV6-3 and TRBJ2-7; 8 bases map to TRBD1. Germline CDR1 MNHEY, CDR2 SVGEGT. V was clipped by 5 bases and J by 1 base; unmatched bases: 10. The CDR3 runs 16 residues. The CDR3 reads CASSLNLGTGSYEQYF. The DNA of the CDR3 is TGTGCCAGCAGTCTGAACCTCGGGACAGGATCCTACGAGCAGTACTTC.

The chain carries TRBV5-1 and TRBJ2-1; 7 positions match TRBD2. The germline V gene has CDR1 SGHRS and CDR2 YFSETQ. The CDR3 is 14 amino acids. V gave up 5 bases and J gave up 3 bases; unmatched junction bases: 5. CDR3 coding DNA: TGCGCCAGCAGTGCGACTAGCCTCTACAATGAGCAGTTCTTC. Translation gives CASSATSLYNEQFF.

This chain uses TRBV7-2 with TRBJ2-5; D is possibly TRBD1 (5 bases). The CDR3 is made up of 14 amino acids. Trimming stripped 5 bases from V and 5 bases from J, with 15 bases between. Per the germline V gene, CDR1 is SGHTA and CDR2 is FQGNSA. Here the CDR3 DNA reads TGTGCCAGCAGCCGCAGCAGGGTCCGGGAGACCCAGTACTTC. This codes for CASSRSRVRETQYF.

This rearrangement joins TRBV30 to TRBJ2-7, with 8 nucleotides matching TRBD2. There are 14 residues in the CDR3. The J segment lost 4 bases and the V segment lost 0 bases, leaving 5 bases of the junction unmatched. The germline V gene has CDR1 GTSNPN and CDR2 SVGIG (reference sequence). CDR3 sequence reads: CAWSVSSGRYEQYF. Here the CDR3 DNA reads TGTGCCTGGAGTGTATCCAGCGGGAGATACGAGCAGTACTTC. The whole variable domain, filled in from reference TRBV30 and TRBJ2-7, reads SQTIHQWPATLVQPVGSPLSLECTVEGTSNPNLYWYRQAAGRGLQLLFYSVGIGQISSEVPQNLSASRPQDRQFILSSKKLLLSDSGFYLCAWSVSSGRYEQYFGPGTRLTVT.

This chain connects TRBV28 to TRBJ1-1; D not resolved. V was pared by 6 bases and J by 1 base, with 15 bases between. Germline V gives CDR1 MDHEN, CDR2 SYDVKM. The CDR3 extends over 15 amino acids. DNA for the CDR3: TGTGCCAGCAGAAGGACTACCTTAAGGAACACTGAAGCTTTCTTT. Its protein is CASRRTTLRNTEAFF.

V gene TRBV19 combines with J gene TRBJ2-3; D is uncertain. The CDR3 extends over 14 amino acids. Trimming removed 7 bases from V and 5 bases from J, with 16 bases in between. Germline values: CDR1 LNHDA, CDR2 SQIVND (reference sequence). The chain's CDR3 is CASTGYRPGDTQYF. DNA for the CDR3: TGTGCCAGTACCGGTTATCGGCCGGGAGATACGCAGTATTTT.

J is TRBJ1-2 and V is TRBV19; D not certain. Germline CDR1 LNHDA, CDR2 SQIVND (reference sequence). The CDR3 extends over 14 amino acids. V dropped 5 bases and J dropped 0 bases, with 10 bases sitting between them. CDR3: CASSYEGTNYGYTF. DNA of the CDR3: TGTGCCAGTAGTTACGAGGGAACTAACTATGGCTACACCTTC.

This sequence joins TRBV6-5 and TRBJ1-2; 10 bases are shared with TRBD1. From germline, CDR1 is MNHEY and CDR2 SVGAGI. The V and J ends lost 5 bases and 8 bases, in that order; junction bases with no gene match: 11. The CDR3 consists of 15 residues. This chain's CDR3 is CASSQRTGGYKGYTF. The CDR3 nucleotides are TGTGCCAGCAGTCAACGGACAGGGGGGTATAAGGGCTACACCTTC.